This TCR beta chain was captured in a study of cytomegalovirus exposure and HLA in healthy donors. Study-level points and caveats: A prior analysis recorded that most TCR beta V segments were productive about 87% or about 30% of the time.

A multiplex PCR was run with 60 Vbeta primers and 13 Jbeta primers. The method was immunoSEQ multiplex PCR; TCRdb's version includes in-frame clones alone and lacks a portion of them. This sample yields about 89,000 clones, of which 85% are seen a single time; around 7% belongs to the top ten. The donors gave bone marrow, and they were healthy. Donors sampled were nominally healthy, though unrecorded immune exposures were likely. CDR3 size: 14 residues. Germline V gene data show CDR1 as SGHVS and CDR2 as FQNEAQ. Trimming removed 5 bases from V and 5 bases from J; junction bases left unmatched: 7. Note on this clone: Its cognate antigen is unknown.

The rearrangement joins TRBV7-8 to TRBJ2-5; 8 bases line up with TRBD1. Sequenced input: PBMCs. This sequence was found in a man aged 35 to 55 in good health and CMV-seropositive. This CDR3 is CASSQRQGRETQYF. The CDR3, as DNA: TGTGCCAGCAGCCAACGACAGGGGAGGGAGACCCAGTACTTC. Filled out from reference TRBV7-8 and TRBJ2-5, the complete variable domain reads GAGVSQSPRYKVAKRGQDVALRCDPISGHVSLFWYQQALGQGPEFLTYFQNEAQLDKSGLPSDRFFAERPEGSVSTLKIQRTQQEDSAVYLCASSQRQGRETQYFGPGTRLLVL.